What follows are 5 T cell receptor beta chains derived from one specimen sequenced in a study of T-cell reconstitution after alpha-beta-depleted transplantation in children. Unique molecular identifiers were used in preparing the TCRbeta library. TCRdb independently ran MiXCR on the PCR reads; one entry per CDR3 protein. The sample records approximately 650,000 distinct CDR3 sequences, around 13% being singletons. The starting material was PBMCs, obtained before TCRalphabeta/CD19-depleted stem cell transplant. The receptor set was obtained from a girl aged 2 to 10 with congenital amegakaryocytic thrombocytopenia, due to receive a stem cell transplant.

A note on this clonotype: A much more abundant neighbour one base away suggests this may be a read error. The chain is built from TRBV29-1 and TRBJ2-1; 9 nucleotides agree with TRBD2. The CDR3 contains 17 residues. Germline trimming cut 3 bases from V and 6 bases from J; bases unmatched to any gene: 15. The germline V gene encodes CDR1 SQVTM and CDR2 ANQGSEA. Here the CDR3 DNA reads TGCAGCGTTGAGGGAACTCGTCCGGGACTAGCTTTCAATGAGCAGTTCTTC. Translation gives CSVEGTRPGLAFNEQFF.

This clonotype came up many times. The chain is built from TRBV4-2 and TRBJ1-1, with 9 bases matching TRBD1. The CDR3 is 16 residues long. The J segment lost 3 bases and the V segment lost 0 bases, leaving 5 bases of the junction unmatched. Germline assignment: CDR1 LGHNA and CDR2 YNFKEQ. CDR3 protein: CASSQEGTGRDTEAFF. The CDR3 nucleotides are TGTGCCAGCAGCCAAGAGGGGACAGGGCGAGACACTGAAGCTTTCTTT.

The chain combines TRBV11-1 with TRBJ2-7; 7 nucleotides align to TRBD2. CDR3 length equals 18 residues. The germline V gene has CDR1 SGHAT and CDR2 FQDESV (reference sequence). V trimming: 1 base; J trimming: 1 base; junction bases outside the gene matches: 13. The CDR3 DNA reads as TGTGCCAGCAGCTTAGTAGGCCTAGCGGATCTCTTTTCCTACGAGCAGTACTTC. It translates to CASSLVGLADLFSYEQYF.

This clonotype has a count of ten or more. The gene calls are TRBV20-1 and TRBJ2-7; TRBD2 aligns across 10 bases. The length of the CDR3 is 15 residues. The junction had 17 bases not matched to a gene; V was cut back by 5 bases and J by 10 bases. In germline, CDR1 is DFQATT, CDR2 SNEGSKA (reference sequence). The CDR3, as DNA: TGCAGTGCTGGGAACCAGCGGGCTAGCGGGAGTCCCCAGTACTTC. Protein product: CSAGNQRASGSPQYF.

As to this clonotype: One end of the junction fails to match germline, which may point to a read error. This chain uses TRBV12-3 or TRBV12-4 with TRBJ2-7; perhaps TRBD2 as D (5 bases). The CDR3 has 19 amino acids. CDR3 sequence: CASCLALHSFLAQSSEQYF. In DNA, the CDR3 is TGTGCCAGCTGTTTAGCGCTTCACTCGTTCCTAGCTCAAAGTTCCGAGCAGTACTTC.